The 9 T cell receptor beta chains reported below all come from one sample, sequenced in a study of glioma-infiltrating T cells. Using RNA template, CDR3s of TCR alpha and beta were amplified with iRepertoire arm-PCR. A single record per CDR3 protein comes from TCRdb applying MiXCR to the multiplex PCR reads. This table holds some 10,000 distinct CDR3 sequences, about 50% found once. The sample comprised glioma tissue, nonneoplastic brain tissue, or PBMCs (not recorded which). All receptors derive from a human donor with low-grade glioma or glioblastoma, undergoing nonglioma brain surgery, or in good health (not recorded which).

About this clonotype: It may be a read error: a sequence one base away is much more abundant. The chain combines TRBV13 with TRBJ2-2; weak D call: TRBD2 (5 bases). Germline-derived CDR1 and CDR2 are PRHDT and FYEKMQ (reference sequence). Trimming stripped 6 bases from V and 6 bases from J, with 11 bases between. The CDR3 runs to 13 residues. The CDR3 nucleotides are TGTGCCAGCAGTCATCGAGGGTCCGGGGAGCTGTTTTTT. Its protein is CASSHRGSGELFF.

By proportion, this clonotype is large. This chain connects TRBV20-1 to TRBJ2-7; 8 bases line up with TRBD2. Germline V gives CDR1 DFQATT, CDR2 SNEGSKA (reference sequence). J gave up 3 bases and V 5 bases, and 3 bases lay outside the gene matches. CDR3 length: 12 amino acids. CDR3 sequence reads: CSASGTSYEQYF. The CDR3 nucleotides are TGCAGTGCTTCCGGGACTAGCTACGAGCAGTACTTC.

CDR3 sequence (DNA): TGTGCCATCAGTGGAAGAGTGGAGGAGACCCAGTACTTC. Translating gives CAISGRVEETQYF. The chain is built from TRBV10-3 and TRBJ2-5, with D hard to call. Trimming stripped 4 bases from V and 5 bases from J, with 11 bases between. Looked up from germline, CDR1 is ENHRY and CDR2 is SYGVKD. The CDR3 runs to 13 residues.

Concerning this clonotype itself: Given a much more abundant clone one base away, this may be a read error. The gene calls are TRBV29-1 and TRBJ2-7; TRBD2 aligns across 10 bases. This CDR3 spans 17 amino acids. Germline V CDR1 and CDR2: SQVTM, ANQGSEA. Trimming cost V 1 base and J 4 bases; bases outside gene matches: 13. CDR3 in amino acids: CSVEAWSTSGTSYEQYF. CDR3 nucleotide sequence: TGCAGCGTTGAAGCTTGGTCCACTAGCGGGACTTCATACGAGCAGTACTTC.

The chain links TRBV4-2 to TRBJ2-7; D possibly uses TRBD1 or TRBD2 (5 bases each). The CDR3 sequence is 16 residues long. Trimming left V 4 bases short and J 3 bases short, with 19 bases between. Looked up from germline, CDR1 is LGHNA and CDR2 is YNFKEQ. CDR3: CASSPWGIAYSYEQYF. The CDR3 nucleotides are TGTGCCAGCAGCCCCTGGGGGATTGCTTACAGCTACGAGCAGTACTTC.

A single count supports this clonotype. The gene calls are TRBV7-2 and TRBJ2-7; possibly TRBD2 for D (6 bases). Germline-derived CDR1 and CDR2 are SGHTA and FQGNSA. The length of the CDR3 is 14 residues. Here the CDR3 reads CVRSLGGADYEQYF. The CDR3 bases are TGTGTCAGAAGCTTGGGGGGAGCGGACTACGAGCAGTACTTC. Looking up the rest from reference TRBV7-2 and TRBJ2-7 gives the full variable domain: GAGVSQSPSNKVTEKGKDVELRCDPISGHTALYWYRQSLGQGLEFLIYFQGNSAPDKSGLPSDRFSAERTGGSVSTLTIQRTQQEDSAVYLCVRSLGGADYEQYFGPGTRLTVT.

The chain is built from TRBV28 and TRBJ2-4, with D unresolved. V lost 4 bases and J lost 1, with 17 bases in between. The CDR3 runs to 17 residues. Germline lookup yields CDR1 MDHEN and CDR2 SYDVKM. In DNA form, the CDR3 reads TGTGCCAGCAGTTCTAAGGTAGTATTTGGGGCCAAAAACATTCAGTACTTC. Amino acid sequence: CASSSKVVFGAKNIQYF.

The chain recombines TRBV28 with TRBJ2-7; D is ambiguous. The V and J ends lost 3 bases and 3 bases respectively, with 18 bases between them. The germline V gene has CDR1 MDHEN and CDR2 SYDVKM. This CDR3 comprises 16 residues. The CDR3 here is CASSFRYPVANYEQYF. In DNA, the CDR3 is TGTGCCAGCAGTTTCCGATACCCAGTAGCCAACTACGAGCAGTACTTC.

On this clonotype itself: An end of the junction differs from the germline gene, which may be a read error. This chain uses TRBV6-6 with TRBJ2-2, with D unresolved. Looked up from germline, CDR1 is MNHNY and CDR2 is SVGAGI (reference sequence). This CDR3 is built from 13 residues. Here the CDR3 reads CASNYVGTGELFF. CDR3 sequence (DNA): TGTGCCAGCAATTACGTCGGGACCGGGGAGCTGTTTTTT.